These 20 T cell receptor beta chains came from one sample sequenced in a study of blood T cells in healthy people across ages. For the second PCR, which ran for about 6 to 11 cycles, a sample-barcoded 5' primer and a J-beta primer mix were used. TCRdb called the 5' RACE reads again in MiXCR, with one record for every CDR3 protein. The table records approximately 800,000 distinct CDR3 sequences, less than 80% of them present only once. What was sequenced was blood. All receptors derive from a man aged 25-45 years in good health.

The gene calls are TRBV20-1 and TRBJ2-1; no clear D. The germline V gene encodes CDR1 DFQATT and CDR2 SNEGSKA (reference sequence). Trimming removed 1 base from V and 2 bases from J, with 24 bases in between. The CDR3 runs 19 residues. In DNA, the CDR3 is TGCAGTGCTAGAGGCATGAAGGAGATCAGAATGGCGGCCTACAATGAGCAGTTCTTC. Protein product: CSARGMKEIRMAAYNEQFF.

The chain uses TRBV6-5 and TRBJ2-1; D is undetermined. The CDR3 has 16 amino acids. Between the trimmed V and J ends, which lost 2 bases and 0 bases, there was a span of 11 bases. Germline CDR1 and CDR2: MNHEY and SVGAGI. The CDR3 coding sequence is TGTGCCAGCAGTTACGCGTTTCGGGTCTCCTACAATGAGCAGTTCTTC. Its translation: CASSYAFRVSYNEQFF.

The CDR3 nucleotides read TGTGCCAGCAGTTCCCCGAGAGAGAGAAGTTATGGCTACACCTTC. This translates into CASSSPRERSYGYTF. The V and J genes are TRBV6-5 and TRBJ1-2; D remains unclear. The CDR3 covers 15 residues. Germline-derived CDR1 and CDR2 are MNHEY and SVGAGI. Trimming removed 4 bases at V and 5 bases at J, with 17 bases between.

This clonotype has just a few counts. This chain joins TRBV12-3 or TRBV12-4 and TRBJ1-2, with unresolved D. Trimming shortened V by 6 bases and J by 0 bases, and 17 bases separated the two germline ends. The CDR3 spans 16 residues. The CDR3 sequence: CASSTGAGIPNYGYTF. CDR3 DNA: TGTGCCAGCAGCACCGGAGCGGGGATTCCTAACTATGGCTACACCTTC.

The chain employs TRBV20-1 and TRBJ1-2, with unresolved D. The V end was cut by 5 bases, the J end by 1 base, with 8 bases between. This CDR3 contains 12 residues. In germline, CDR1 is DFQATT, CDR2 SNEGSKA (reference sequence). The CDR3 DNA sequence: TGCAGTGCTTACGACAATAACTATGGCTACACCTTC. It specifies CSAYDNNYGYTF.

V is TRBV5-1 and J is TRBJ2-3, with D uncertain. The V end lost 1 base, the J end lost 0 bases, and 6 bases lay between the germline ends. CDR3 length: 14 residues. Germline V gives CDR1 SGHRS, CDR2 YFSETQ. CDR3 bases: TGCGCCAGCAGCTTGACTTATAGCACAGATACGCAGTATTTT. Its translation is CASSLTYSTDTQYF.

V and J are TRBV6-6 and TRBJ1-5; D is undetermined. With 6 bases removed from V and 2 bases from J, the gap between germline ends came to 14 bases. Germline CDR1 reads MNHNY; CDR2 reads SVGAGI (reference sequence). The CDR3 spans 15 residues. CDR3 bases: TGTGCCAGCAGCTCGGTCAGCTCGGGCAATCAGCCCCAGCATTTT. It translates to CASSSVSSGNQPQHF.

The chain combines TRBV10-3 with TRBJ2-5; D is possibly TRBD1 or TRBD2 (5 bases each). Germline V CDR1 and CDR2: ENHRY, SYGVKD. This CDR3 region has 17 residues. The V end lost 6 bases, the J end lost 5 bases, and 25 bases lay between the germline ends. The CDR3 sequence: CAIRDGSGTTGWETQYF. The CDR3 nucleotides are TGTGCCATCAGAGACGGGTCAGGGACCACCGGGTGGGAGACCCAGTACTTC.

V and J are TRBV20-1 and TRBJ2-5; TRBD1 matches 7 bases. The germline gives CDR1 DFQATT, CDR2 SNEGSKA (reference sequence). The trim removed 6 bases at V and 2 bases at J, leaving 3 bases unmatched. The CDR3 totals 12 residues. CDR3 sequence: CSAPDRQETQYF. The CDR3 nucleotides read TGCAGTGCGCCGGACAGGCAAGAGACCCAGTACTTC.

The chain combines TRBV27 with TRBJ2-3; D uncertain. Trimming took 7 bases from V and 4 from J, leaving 6 bases between them. The V gene's germline CDR1 is MNHEY and CDR2 SMNVEV (reference sequence). This CDR3 is 11 amino acids long. This CDR3 reads CASTAADTQYF. The CDR3 DNA reads as TGTGCCAGCACGGCGGCAGATACGCAGTATTTT.

In this sample, this clonotype turned up many times. The chain uses TRBV27 and TRBJ2-4; unclear D gene. This CDR3 comprises 11 residues. Per germline, CDR1 MNHEY and CDR2 SMNVEV (reference sequence). V gave up 6 bases and J gave up 6 bases, with 6 bases separating them. This CDR3 is CASSLGNIQYF. The CDR3, as DNA: TGTGCCAGCAGCTTGGGAAACATTCAGTACTTC.

The chain is built from TRBV11-2 and TRBJ2-5, with D possibly matching TRBD2 (6 bases). The CDR3 sequence is 15 residues long. The germline CDR1 and CDR2 sequences are SGHAT and FQNNGV. V was cut by 2 bases and J by 11 bases, with 21 bases left in between. CDR3: CASSLRAGAVNEQYF. The CDR3 nucleotides are TGTGCCAGCAGCTTACGAGCGGGTGCGGTCAATGAGCAGTACTTC.

This clonotype appeared a single time. This chain connects TRBV6-2 or TRBV6-3 to TRBJ2-3; D is uncertain. The CDR3 is 15 residues long. Germline CDR1 MNHEY, CDR2 SVGEGT. V was pared by 2 bases and J by 2 bases, with 11 bases between. The CDR3 here is CASSYVGGSTDTQYF. DNA of the CDR3: TGTGCCAGCAGTTACGTCGGCGGCTCCACAGATACGCAGTATTTT.

The J gene is TRBJ1-1, the V gene TRBV6-6; D possibly corresponds to TRBD1 (5 bases). The V gene's germline CDR1 is MNHNY and CDR2 SVGAGI (reference sequence). Trimming pared 6 bases from V and 4 bases from J, leaving 24 bases between. The CDR3 extends over 17 amino acids. The CDR3 is CASRVPHQIRDGTEAFF. The DNA of the CDR3 is TGTGCCAGCAGGGTCCCCCACCAAATTCGGGACGGCACTGAAGCTTTCTTT.

The rearrangement joins TRBV20-1 to TRBJ2-7; 8 nucleotides line up with TRBD1. After removal of 0 bases from V and 7 bases from J, the junction contained 8 bases not matched to a gene. This CDR3 is built from 14 residues. The germline V gene has CDR1 DFQATT and CDR2 SNEGSKA (reference sequence). The CDR3 is CSAREGTGGWEQYF. In nucleotides, the CDR3 is TGCAGTGCTAGAGAGGGGACAGGTGGTTGGGAGCAGTACTTC.

The chain uses TRBV9 and TRBJ2-6; 7 bases line up with TRBD1. Germline lookup yields CDR1 SGDLS and CDR2 YYNGEE. J gave up 3 bases and V 6 bases, and 12 bases lay outside the gene matches. This CDR3 has 17 residues. This chain's CDR3 is CASNQLQGQVGANVLTF. In DNA, the CDR3 is TGTGCCAGCAACCAACTCCAAGGACAGGTTGGGGCCAACGTCCTGACTTTC.

The V call is TRBV15, the J call TRBJ1-2; possible D gene TRBD1, 5 bases. The ends were cut back, 3 bases at V and 3 bases at J, with 14 bases in the middle. Germline CDR1 and CDR2: LNHNV and YYDKDF (reference sequence). The CDR3 length is 15 residues. This CDR3 reads CATSRIGGVDYGYTF. The CDR3 region has the DNA TGTGCCACCAGCAGGATCGGGGGGGTGGACTATGGCTACACCTTC.

The J gene is TRBJ1-1, the V gene TRBV6-1; D is undetermined. The CDR3 covers 17 residues. In germline, CDR1 is MNHNS, CDR2 SASEGT. V lost 6 bases and J lost 0, with 20 bases in between. The CDR3 loop is CASSPDARYPLNTEAFF. CDR3 DNA: TGTGCCAGCAGCCCGGACGCCCGATATCCTTTGAACACTGAAGCTTTCTTT.

The V gene is TRBV7-2, the J gene TRBJ2-1; 7 bases map to TRBD2. The CDR3 has 16 residues. Germline V lookup: CDR1 SGHTA, CDR2 FQGNSA. Trimming took 3 bases from V and 6 from J; bases not matched to a gene: 11. For the CDR3, the DNA is TGTGCCAGCAGCTTCTTCAGAGGGGCTAGCGGCAATGAGCAGTTCTTC. This gives the protein CASSFFRGASGNEQFF.

The V gene is TRBV7-9, the J gene TRBJ2-1; D might be TRBD1 or TRBD2, each matching 5 bases. The DNA end is more similar to TRBJ2-7, so the J call may be wrong. Germline V gives CDR1 SEHNR, CDR2 FQNEAQ (reference sequence). This CDR3 is 15 amino acids long. In nucleotides, the CDR3 is TGTGCCAGCAGCTTATTTAGGGACCCCTACAATGAGCAGTACTTC. Its translation: CASSLFRDPYNEQYF.